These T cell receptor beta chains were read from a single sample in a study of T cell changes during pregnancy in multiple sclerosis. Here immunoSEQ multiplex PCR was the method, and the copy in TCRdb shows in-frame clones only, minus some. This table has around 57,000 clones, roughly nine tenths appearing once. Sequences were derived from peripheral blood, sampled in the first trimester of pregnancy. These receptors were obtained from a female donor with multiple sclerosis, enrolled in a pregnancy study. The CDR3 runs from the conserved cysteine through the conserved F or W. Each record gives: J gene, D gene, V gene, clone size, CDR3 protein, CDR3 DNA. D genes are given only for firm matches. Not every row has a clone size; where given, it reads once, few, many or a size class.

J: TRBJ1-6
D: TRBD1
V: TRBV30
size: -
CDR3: CAWSGDRGNSPLHF
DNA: TGTGCCTGGAGTGGGGACAGGGGGAATTCACCCCTCCACTTT

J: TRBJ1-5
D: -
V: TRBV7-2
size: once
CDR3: CASSFGSAQPQHF
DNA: TGTGCCAGCAGCTTCGGGTCGGCGCAGCCCCAGCATTTT

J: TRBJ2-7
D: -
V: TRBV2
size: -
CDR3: CASSEPFLYEQYF
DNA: TGTGCCAGCAGTGAACCTTTTTTGTACGAGCAGTACTTC

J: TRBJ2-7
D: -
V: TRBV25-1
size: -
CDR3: CASSEFWRVTYEQYF
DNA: TGTGCCAGCAGTGAATTTTGGAGGGTCACCTACGAGCAGTACTTC

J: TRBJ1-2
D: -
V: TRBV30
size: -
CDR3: CAWRRAYGYTF
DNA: TGTGCCTGGAGAAGAGCCTATGGCTACACCTTC

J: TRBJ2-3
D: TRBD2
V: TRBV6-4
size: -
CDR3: CASSDRLLAGGPLSDTQYF
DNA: TGTGCCAGCAGTGATCGGTTGCTAGCGGGAGGGCCGCTTTCAGATACGCAGTATTTT

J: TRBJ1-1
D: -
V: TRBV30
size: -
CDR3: CAWERARMMNTEAFF
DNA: TGTGCCTGGGAGAGGGCTAGGATGATGAACACTGAAGCTTTCTTT

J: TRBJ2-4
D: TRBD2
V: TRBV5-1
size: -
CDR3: CASSTGLEPNIQYF
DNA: TGCGCCAGCAGCACGGGACTAGAACCAAACATTCAGTACTTC

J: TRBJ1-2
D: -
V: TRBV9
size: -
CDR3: CASSVSTTRVSYGYTF
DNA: TGTGCCAGCAGCGTATCAACCACCAGGGTGTCCTATGGCTACACCTTC

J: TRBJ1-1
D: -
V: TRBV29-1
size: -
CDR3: CSVEAGDPLTDTEAFF
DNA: TGCAGCGTTGAGGCGGGAGACCCCCTGACGGACACTGAAGCTTTCTTT

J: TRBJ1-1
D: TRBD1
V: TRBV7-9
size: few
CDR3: CASSLQGADTEAFF
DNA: TGTGCCAGCAGCTTACAGGGGGCAGACACTGAAGCTTTCTTT

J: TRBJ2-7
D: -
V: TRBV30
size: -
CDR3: CAWSFLGGTPDYEQYF
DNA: TGTGCCTGGAGTTTCTTGGGAGGAACCCCGGACTACGAGCAGTACTTC

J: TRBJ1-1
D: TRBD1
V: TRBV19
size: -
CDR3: CASRVQGAWTEAFF
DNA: TGTGCCAGTAGAGTCCAGGGGGCATGGACTGAAGCTTTCTTT

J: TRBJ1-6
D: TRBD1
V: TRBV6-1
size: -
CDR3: CASNWDRVDSPLHF
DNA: TGTGCCAGCAACTGGGACAGGGTGGACTCACCCCTCCACTTT

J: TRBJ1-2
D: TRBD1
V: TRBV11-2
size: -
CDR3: CASGPIPGGNYGYTF
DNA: TGTGCCAGCGGGCCTATTCCAGGGGGAAACTATGGCTACACCTTC

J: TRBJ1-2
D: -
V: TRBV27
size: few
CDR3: CASGPDGGGYTF
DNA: TGTGCCAGCGGACCAGACGGGGGTGGCTACACCTTC

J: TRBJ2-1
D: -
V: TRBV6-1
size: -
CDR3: CASSEDGSSYNEQFF
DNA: TGTGCCAGCAGTGAAGACGGGAGCTCCTACAATGAGCAGTTCTTC

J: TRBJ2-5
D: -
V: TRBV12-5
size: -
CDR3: CASGMSIGRKETQYF
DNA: TGTGCTAGTGGTATGTCTATCGGGAGAAAAGAGACCCAGTACTTC

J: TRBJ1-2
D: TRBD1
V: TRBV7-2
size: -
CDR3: CASSADRGIVGYTF
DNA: TGTGCCAGCAGCGCGGACAGGGGGATCGTTGGCTACACCTTC

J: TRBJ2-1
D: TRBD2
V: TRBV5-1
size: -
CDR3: CASSLLTLAGVNEQFF
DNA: TGCGCCAGCAGCTTGTTGACACTAGCGGGGGTGAATGAGCAGTTCTTC

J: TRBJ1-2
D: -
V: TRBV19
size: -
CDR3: CASRQTVYYGYTF
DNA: TGTGCCAGTCGACAGACTGTATACTATGGCTACACCTTC

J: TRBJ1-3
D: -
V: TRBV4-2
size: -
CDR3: CASSQDPVLGLHGGGNTIYF
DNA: TGTGCCAGCAGCCAAGATCCCGTCCTTGGTCTACATGGAGGTGGAAACACCATATATTTT

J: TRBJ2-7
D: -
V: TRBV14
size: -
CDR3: CASSQDRILGPSSYEQYF
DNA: TGTGCCAGCAGCCAAGATCGGATACTAGGCCCGAGCTCCTACGAGCAGTACTTC

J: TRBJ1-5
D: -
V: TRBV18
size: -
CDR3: CASSPRTSQGQQPQHF
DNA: TGTGCCAGCTCACCTAGGACCAGCCAGGGGCAACAGCCCCAGCATTTT

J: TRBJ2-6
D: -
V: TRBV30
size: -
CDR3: CAWGRGPLTSGANVLTF
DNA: TGTGCCTGGGGCAGGGGCCCTCTCACCTCTGGGGCCAACGTCCTGACTTTC

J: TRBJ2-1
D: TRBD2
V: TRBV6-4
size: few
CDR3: CASSDSSGGDYNEQFF
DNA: TGTGCCAGCAGTGACTCGAGTGGGGGGGACTACAATGAGCAGTTCTTC

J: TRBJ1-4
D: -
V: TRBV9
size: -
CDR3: CASSVGSSNNEKLFF
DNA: TGTGCCAGCAGCGTAGGGTCCAGTAATAATGAAAAACTGTTTTTT

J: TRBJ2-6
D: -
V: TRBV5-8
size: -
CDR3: CASSSPGGANVLTF
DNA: TGTGCCAGCAGCTCCCCAGGTGGGGCCAACGTCCTGACTTTC

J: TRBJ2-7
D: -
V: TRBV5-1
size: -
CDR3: CASSWAGLANYEQYF
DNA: TGCGCCAGCAGCTGGGCCGGGTTAGCGAACTACGAGCAGTACTTC

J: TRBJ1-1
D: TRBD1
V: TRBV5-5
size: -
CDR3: CASSILPDGTDTEAFF
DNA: TGTGCCAGCAGCATATTGCCCGACGGGACAGACACTGAAGCTTTCTTT

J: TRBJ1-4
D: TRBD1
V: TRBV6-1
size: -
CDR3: CASTPSGGWHEKLFF
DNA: TGTGCCAGCACACCCTCAGGGGGTTGGCACGAAAAACTGTTTTTT

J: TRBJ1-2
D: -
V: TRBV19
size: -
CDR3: CASRGPRAGGGYTF
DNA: TGTGCCAGTAGGGGCCCTAGGGCCGGGGGTGGCTACACCTTC

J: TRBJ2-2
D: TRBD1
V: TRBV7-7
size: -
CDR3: CASSPGTGVGELFF
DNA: TGTGCCAGCAGCCCCGGGACAGGAGTCGGGGAGCTGTTTTTT

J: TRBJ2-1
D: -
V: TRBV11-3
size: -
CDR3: CASSLGQGLLGNEQFF
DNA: TGTGCCAGCAGCTTAGGGCAGGGGCTCTTGGGCAATGAGCAGTTCTTC

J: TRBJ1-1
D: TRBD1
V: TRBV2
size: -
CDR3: CASRGSTGLTLMNTEAFF
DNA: TGTGCCAGCAGGGGATCGACAGGGCTCACCCTCATGAACACTGAAGCTTTCTTT

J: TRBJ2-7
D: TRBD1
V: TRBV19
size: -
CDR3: CASSDPGQGNHEQYF
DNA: TGTGCCAGTAGTGACCCGGGACAGGGGAACCACGAGCAGTACTTC

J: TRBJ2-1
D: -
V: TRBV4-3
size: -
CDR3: CASSQGEEMYNEQFF
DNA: TGCGCCAGCAGCCAAGGGGAGGAGATGTACAATGAGCAGTTCTTC

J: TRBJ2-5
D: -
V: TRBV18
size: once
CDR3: CASSLAEETQYF
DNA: TGTGCCAGCTCGCTGGCTGAAGAGACCCAGTACTTC

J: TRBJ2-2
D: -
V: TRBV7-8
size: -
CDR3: CASKKRRANTGELFF
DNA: TGTGCCAGCAAAAAACGCCGCGCGAACACCGGGGAGCTGTTTTTT

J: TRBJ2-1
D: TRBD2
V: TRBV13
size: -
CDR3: CASSFQSAGGGRNEQFF
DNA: TGTGCCAGCAGCTTCCAGTCGGCGGGAGGGGGAAGGAATGAGCAGTTCTTC

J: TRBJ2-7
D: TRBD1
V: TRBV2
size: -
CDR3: CASRQQGPGYEQYF
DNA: TGTGCCAGCAGGCAACAGGGGCCTGGCTACGAGCAGTACTTC

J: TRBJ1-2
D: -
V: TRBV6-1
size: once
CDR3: CASRSGSGYTF
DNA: TGTGCCAGCAGGTCGGGATCTGGCTACACCTTC

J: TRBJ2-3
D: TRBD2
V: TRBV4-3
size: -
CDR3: CASSREPTESGGDLDTQYF
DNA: TGCGCCAGCAGCCGAGAGCCGACCGAAAGCGGGGGAGACCTAGATACGCAGTATTTT

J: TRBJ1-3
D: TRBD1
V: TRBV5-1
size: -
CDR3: CASSFGQGTVTIYF
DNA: TGCGCCAGCAGCTTTGGACAGGGAACAGTCACCATATATTTT

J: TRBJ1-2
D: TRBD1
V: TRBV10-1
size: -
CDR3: CASSESSTHRGLNTYGYTF
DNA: TGCGCCAGCAGTGAATCTTCTACCCACAGGGGGCTTAACACATATGGCTACACCTTC

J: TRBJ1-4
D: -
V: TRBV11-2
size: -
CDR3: CASSLGGGKEKLFF
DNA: TGTGCCAGCAGCTTAGGGGGGGGAAAGGAAAAACTGTTTTTT

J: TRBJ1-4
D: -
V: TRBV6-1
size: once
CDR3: CASSEAGYRAGDEKLFF
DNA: TGTGCCAGCAGTGAAGCGGGGTATAGGGCGGGGGATGAAAAACTGTTTTTT

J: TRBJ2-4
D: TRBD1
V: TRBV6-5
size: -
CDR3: CASRKDRDAKNIQYF
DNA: TGTGCCAGCAGGAAGGACAGGGATGCCAAAAACATTCAGTACTTC

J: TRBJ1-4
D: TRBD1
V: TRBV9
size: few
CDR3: CASSDRTGLNEKLFF
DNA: TGTGCCAGCAGCGACCGGACAGGATTAAATGAAAAACTGTTTTTT

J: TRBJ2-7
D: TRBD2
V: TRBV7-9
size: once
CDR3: CASSSRTSGGYEQYF
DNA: TGTGCCAGCAGCTCGAGGACTAGCGGAGGCTACGAGCAGTACTTC

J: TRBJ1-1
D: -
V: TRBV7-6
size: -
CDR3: CASSPAGNTEAFF
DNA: TGTGCCAGCAGCCCTGCAGGGAACACTGAAGCTTTCTTT

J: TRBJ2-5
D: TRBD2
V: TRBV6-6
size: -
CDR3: CASSGTSGGGETQYF
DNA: TGTGCCAGCAGTGGGACTAGCGGGGGTGGGGAGACCCAGTACTTC

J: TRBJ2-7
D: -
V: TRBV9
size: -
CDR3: CASSPEGLGEQYF
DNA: TGTGCCAGCAGCCCCGAAGGTCTCGGGGAGCAGTACTTC

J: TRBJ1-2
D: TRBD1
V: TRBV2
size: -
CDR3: CASSEPGQGNYGYTF
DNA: TGTGCCAGCAGCGAACCGGGACAGGGAAACTATGGCTACACCTTC

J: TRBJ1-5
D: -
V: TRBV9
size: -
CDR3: CASSVQDNQPQHF
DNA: TGTGCCAGCAGCGTGCAGGACAATCAGCCCCAGCATTTT